This T cell receptor beta chain was sequenced for a study of T cell changes during pregnancy in multiple sclerosis. Concerning this clone itself: Mismatch with germline at one junction end may stem from a read error.

Measured with immunoSEQ multiplex PCR; TCRdb has only the in-frame clones, and not every one. This sample has 40,000 to 50,000 clones, with under 95% found just once. This CDR3 comprises 14 residues. Germline loops: CDR1 SGHTA, CDR2 FQGNSA. V is TRBV7-2 and J is TRBJ1-4; TRBD1 might be the D (6 bases). The sample in question was CD4+ T cells from peripheral blood mononuclear cells, obtained in the third trimester of pregnancy. This clonotype was obtained from a female donor with multiple sclerosis, enrolled in a pregnancy study. This CDR3 reads CASSLGGGDEKLFF. Here the CDR3 DNA reads TGTGCCAGCAGTTTAGGGGGAGGCGATGAAAAACTGTTTTTT.